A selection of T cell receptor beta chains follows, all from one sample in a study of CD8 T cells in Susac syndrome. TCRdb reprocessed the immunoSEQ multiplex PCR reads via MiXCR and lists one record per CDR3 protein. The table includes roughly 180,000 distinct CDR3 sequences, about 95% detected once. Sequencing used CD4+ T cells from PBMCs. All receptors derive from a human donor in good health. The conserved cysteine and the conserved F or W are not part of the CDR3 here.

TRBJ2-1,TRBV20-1,SAGTLAGGISYNEQF
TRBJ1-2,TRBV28,ASRRTEWNGYT
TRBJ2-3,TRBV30,AWTTRGRAATDTQY
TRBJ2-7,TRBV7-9,ASTRTSDEQY
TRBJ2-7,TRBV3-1,ASSPRAGRGEQY
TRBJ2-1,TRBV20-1,SAPLGGYNEQF
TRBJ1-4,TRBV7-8,ASSSTEKLF
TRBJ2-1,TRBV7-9,ASSFHRGSSYNEQF
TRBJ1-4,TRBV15,ATSRWTVATNEKLF
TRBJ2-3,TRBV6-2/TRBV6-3,ASSRGDNADTQY
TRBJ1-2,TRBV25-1,ASSADRGGGYT
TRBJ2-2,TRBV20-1,SARRTEPTGELF
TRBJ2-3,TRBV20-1,SATLAGVTDTQY
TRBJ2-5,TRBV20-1,SARRGQETQY
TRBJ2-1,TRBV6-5,ASSLPGLPRWF
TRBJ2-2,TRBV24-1,ATEDRGNTGELF
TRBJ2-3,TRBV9,ASSSPLRGLTDTQY
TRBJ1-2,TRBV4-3,ASSQDRGGGYT
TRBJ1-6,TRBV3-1,ASSQAARYGSPLH
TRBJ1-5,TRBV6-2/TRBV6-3,ASRRGQGIQPQH
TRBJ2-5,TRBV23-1,ASSRTSRDQLPGTQY
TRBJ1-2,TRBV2,ASSNQGADGYT
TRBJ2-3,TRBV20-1,SASLLAGAQY
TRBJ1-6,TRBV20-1,SASSFQNSPLH
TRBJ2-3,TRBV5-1,ASRIAGEDTQY
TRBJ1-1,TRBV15,ATNMGLDTEAF
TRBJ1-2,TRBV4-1,ASSQEYTLNYGYT
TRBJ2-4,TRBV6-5,ASSYSKQPKNIQY
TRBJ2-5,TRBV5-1,ASSLTPGDEETQY
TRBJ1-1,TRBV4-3,ASSQERGDTEAF
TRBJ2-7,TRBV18,ASSPPGVGYEQY
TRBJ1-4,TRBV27,ASSRTGGEKLF
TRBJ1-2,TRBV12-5,ASGPDRDYGYT
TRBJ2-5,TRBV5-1,ASSLGQDWETQY
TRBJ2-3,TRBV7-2,ASSFSTSGGTDTQY
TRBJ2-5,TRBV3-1,ASSQIRETQY
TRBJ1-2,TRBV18,ASSPLGQDYGYT
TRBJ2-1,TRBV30,AWSVGLAGGLDEQS
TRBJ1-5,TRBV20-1,SARDPTDYSNQPQH
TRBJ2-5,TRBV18,ASSPRQGPETQY
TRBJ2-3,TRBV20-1,SAVIAGGPGDTQY
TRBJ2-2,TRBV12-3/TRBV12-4,ASRGRNTGELF
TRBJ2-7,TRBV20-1,SVTTSYEQY
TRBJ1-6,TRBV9,ASSSFGDTGSPLH
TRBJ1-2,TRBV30,AWDRVYGYT